The rows below give T cell receptor beta chains drawn from one sample of a study of T cell responses to AZD1222 COVID-19 vaccine. TCRdb's copy holds only in-frame clones and misses some; the assay was immunoSEQ multiplex PCR. This table holds fewer than 120,000 clones, roughly 92% found once. Sequencing was performed on peripheral blood, taken 28 days after the second AZD1222 dose. All receptors come from an adult who received the AZD1222 COVID-19 vaccine. Both conserved end residues are part of each CDR3. A D gene is named only where the DNA matches it firmly. Clone size is not always given. Where it is, it says once, few, many or a class for expanded clones.

D: -
V: TRBV6-4
size: -
J: TRBJ2-7
DNA: TGTGCCAGCAGTGAAAGGGGGTACGAGCAGTACTTC
CDR3: CASSERGYEQYF

D: TRBD1
V: TRBV28
size: -
J: TRBJ2-1
DNA: TGTGCCAGCAACCCGAGGACAGGGGTTTTTGTTGAGCAGTTCTTC
CDR3: CASNPRTGVFVEQFF

D: TRBD1
V: TRBV4-3
size: once
J: TRBJ1-4
DNA: TGCGCCAGCAGCCAAGATCTGGGACAGGGTCGAACGAGTTACGAAAAACTGTTTTTT
CDR3: CASSQDLGQGRTSYEKLFF

D: -
V: TRBV19
size: few
J: TRBJ2-7
DNA: TGTGCCAGTAGTTCCGTTGGGGGTTCGTCCTACGAGCAGTACTTC
CDR3: CASSSVGGSSYEQYF

D: TRBD1
V: TRBV7-9
size: once
J: TRBJ1-2
DNA: TGTGCCAGCAGCTTAGGATGGGACAGGAATTATGGCTACACCTTC
CDR3: CASSLGWDRNYGYTF

D: -
V: TRBV5-6
size: -
J: TRBJ2-7
DNA: TGTGCCAGCAGCTTGGCCGGGGGCCTCTACGAGCAGTACTTC
CDR3: CASSLAGGLYEQYF

D: TRBD1
V: TRBV5-1
size: -
J: TRBJ2-3
DNA: TGCGCCAGCAACTACAGGGGACAAGATACGCAGTATTTT
CDR3: CASNYRGQDTQYF

D: TRBD1
V: TRBV9
size: few
J: TRBJ1-2
DNA: TGTGCCAGCAGCCCCCAGGGCAGGGGGGCCTATGGCTACACCTTC
CDR3: CASSPQGRGAYGYTF

D: -
V: TRBV7-2
size: -
J: TRBJ2-5
DNA: TGTGCCAGCAGCTTAGACAGGGTTACTGGAGAGACCCAGTACTTC
CDR3: CASSLDRVTGETQYF

D: -
V: TRBV27
size: -
J: TRBJ1-6
DNA: TGTGCCAGCAGTTTATTGGTCAGGGGTTACTCACCCCTCCACTTT
CDR3: CASSLLVRGYSPLHF

D: -
V: TRBV7-2
size: once
J: TRBJ2-3
DNA: TGTGCCAGCAGCTTAGATGGTAGCACAGATACGCAGTATTTT
CDR3: CASSLDGSTDTQYF

D: -
V: TRBV5-1
size: -
J: TRBJ1-1
DNA: TGCGCCAGCAGCTTTGTGACGAACACTGAAGCTTTCTTT
CDR3: CASSFVTNTEAFF

D: -
V: TRBV12-5
size: many
J: TRBJ1-2
DNA: TGTGCTAGTGGTTTGGTAGGGGAAGAGGGGACCTTC
CDR3: CASGLVGEEGTF

D: TRBD1
V: TRBV20-1
size: -
J: TRBJ1-6
DNA: TGCAGTGCTAGTTCGGGACAGGGTAATTCACCCCTCCACTTT
CDR3: CSASSGQGNSPLHF

D: -
V: TRBV29-1
size: -
J: TRBJ2-7
DNA: TGCAGCGTTGAATTCCCGACGGAGAGCTACGAGCAGTACTTC
CDR3: CSVEFPTESYEQYF

D: -
V: TRBV6-5
size: -
J: TRBJ1-6
DNA: TGTGCCAGCAGTTACATCCGGGAGTCACCCCTCCACTTT
CDR3: CASSYIRESPLHF

D: -
V: TRBV4-1
size: -
J: TRBJ1-2
DNA: TGCGCCAGCAGCCAAGATCAGGTTAGCAGGGAGGAAGGCTACACCTTC
CDR3: CASSQDQVSREEGYTF

D: -
V: TRBV5-4
size: -
J: TRBJ1-1
DNA: TGTGCCAGCAGCTCACCCAGGACACCAGGGGTAAGGTTGGGCACTGAAGCTTTCTTT
CDR3: CASSSPRTPGVRLGTEAFF

D: TRBD2
V: TRBV4-1
size: -
J: TRBJ2-4
DNA: TGCGCCAGCAGCCCGATAGCGGGGGGGGACATTCAGTACTTC
CDR3: CASSPIAGGDIQYF

D: TRBD1
V: TRBV9
size: once
J: TRBJ1-6
DNA: TGTGCCAGCAGCCCAACTGTTGGGACAGCTAATTCACCCCTCCACTTT
CDR3: CASSPTVGTANSPLHF

D: TRBD2
V: TRBV7-9
size: -
J: TRBJ2-5
DNA: TGTGCCAGCAGCTTAGCAGCGGGGGCCCGCGCCCAAGAGACCCAGTACTTC
CDR3: CASSLAAGARAQETQYF

D: -
V: TRBV15
size: -
J: TRBJ1-6
DNA: TGTGCCACCAGCGGCCCGGGGCACATTCGTAATTCACCCCTCCACTTT
CDR3: CATSGPGHIRNSPLHF

D: -
V: TRBV21-1
size: -
J: TRBJ1-3
DNA: TGTGCCAGCAGAATACACTACTCTGGAAACACCATATATTTT
CDR3: CASRIHYSGNTIYF

D: TRBD1
V: TRBV3-1/TRBV3-2
size: -
J: TRBJ1-1
DNA: TGTGCCAGCAGCCAGGGGACAGGGGCTGAAGCTTTCTTT
CDR3: CASSQGTGAEAFF

D: -
V: TRBV9
size: few
J: TRBJ2-3
DNA: TGTGCCAGCAGCGTAGCATCGGATACGCAGTATTTT
CDR3: CASSVASDTQYF